This T cell receptor (beta chain) emerged from a study of cytomegalovirus exposure and HLA in healthy donors. Study-wide points: Evidence from a later analysis indicated that most CMV-associated TCR beta chains looked HLA-restricted. Some TCR beta chains (around 160 of them) were listed as cytomegalovirus-associated. For TCR beta chains, V- and J-gene trimming was later linked to a missense DCLRE1C variant.

The V gene lost 1 base and the J gene lost 1 base, with 4 bases spanning the gap. CDR3 size: 13 residues. Germline CDR1 SGHTA, CDR2 FQGTGA. About this clone: Its antigen is unidentified. Being one base from a much bigger clone, this may be a read error.

Primers: 60 Vbeta forward and 13 Jbeta reverse. Sequenced by immunoSEQ multiplex PCR; TCRdb stores in-frame clones only, minus some. Of 120,000 or so clones in the sample, around 84% were seen once. Material: PBMCs. This sequence was found in a woman between 40 and 55 years old in good health and CMV-seronegative. V gene TRBV7-3 combines with J gene TRBJ1-1; D gene uncertain. The CDR3 sequence is CASSLRQNTEAFF. The DNA for the CDR3 is TGTGCCAGCAGCTTAAGACAGAACACTGAAGCTTTCTTT.